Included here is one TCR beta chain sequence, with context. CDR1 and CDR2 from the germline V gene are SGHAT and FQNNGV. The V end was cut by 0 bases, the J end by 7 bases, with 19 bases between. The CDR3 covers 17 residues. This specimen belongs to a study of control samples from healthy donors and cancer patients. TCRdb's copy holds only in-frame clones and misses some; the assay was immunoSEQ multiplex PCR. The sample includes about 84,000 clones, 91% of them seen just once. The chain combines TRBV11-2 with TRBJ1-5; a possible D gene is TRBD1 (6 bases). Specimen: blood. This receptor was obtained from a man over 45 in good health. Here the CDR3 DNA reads TGTGCCAGCAGCTTAGATTCCTGGGGGCGTCCCGAACAGCCCCAGCATTTT. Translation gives CASSLDSWGRPEQPQHF.